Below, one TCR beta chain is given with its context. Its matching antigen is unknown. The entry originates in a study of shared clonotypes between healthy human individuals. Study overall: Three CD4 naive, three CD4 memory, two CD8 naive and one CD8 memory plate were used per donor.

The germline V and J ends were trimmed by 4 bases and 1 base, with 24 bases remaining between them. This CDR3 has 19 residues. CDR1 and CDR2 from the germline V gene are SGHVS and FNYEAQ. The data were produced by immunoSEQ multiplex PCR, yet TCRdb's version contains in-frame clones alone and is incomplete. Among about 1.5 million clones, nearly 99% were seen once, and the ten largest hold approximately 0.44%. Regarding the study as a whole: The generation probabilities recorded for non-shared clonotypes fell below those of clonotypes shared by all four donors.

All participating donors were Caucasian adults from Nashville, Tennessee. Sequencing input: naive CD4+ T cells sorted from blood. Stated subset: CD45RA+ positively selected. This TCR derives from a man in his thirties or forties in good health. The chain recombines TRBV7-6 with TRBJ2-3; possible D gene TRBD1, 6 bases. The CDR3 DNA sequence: TGTGCCAGCAGCTCCCAAATATTCCGACAGGTGTTGGGCACAGATACGCAGTATTTT. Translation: CASSSQIFRQVLGTDTQYF.